This T cell receptor beta chain was captured by sequencing in a study of T cell repertoires in cytomegalovirus infection. Study-wide background: Public TCR beta signature analysis indicated the presence of both CMV infection and matching HLA type. Study outcomes and limitations: Summed frequency of shared TCR beta families picked out CMV carriers who also had the relevant HLA. Within the response measured ex vivo, HLA-C-restricted CMV-specific TCR beta clonotypes were dominant.

About this clonotype itself: What it binds is unknown.

V was pared by 1 base and J by 1 base, with 12 bases of the junction left unmatched. CDR1 and CDR2 (germline): LNHDA, SQIVND (reference sequence). The CDR3 consists of 19 residues. TCRdb independently ran MiXCR on the reads; one entry per CDR3 protein. The table lists fewer than 300,000 distinct CDR3 sequences, 20% to 30% of them singletons. The V call is TRBV19, the J call TRBJ2-1; 8 bases line up with TRBD2. The source is a human donor in good health (CMV status not recorded). Some clones in this sample may be carry-over from other donors' samples. Material: PBMCs. The CDR3 sequence is CASSIGVFKAGVSYNEQFF. The DNA for the CDR3 is TGTGCCAGTAGTATAGGTGTTTTTAAAGCGGGAGTTTCCTACAATGAGCAGTTCTTC.